The entry below gives a single T cell receptor beta chain sequence along with its context. In the CD4+ fraction, cells were divided into CD45RA+ naive and CD45RA-negative memory subsets. The data stem from a study of shared clonotypes between healthy human individuals. Study summary: Each donor contributed plates that comprised three CD4 naive, three CD4 memory, two CD8 naive and one CD8 memory.

TCRdb's table, derived via immunoSEQ multiplex PCR, lists solely in-frame clones and lacks some. Of under 650,000 clones listed, around 96% are singletons. The CDR3 is 14 amino acids. The V and J ends lost 8 bases and 1 base, in that order; junction bases with no gene match: 5. Germline V gives CDR1 LNHDA, CDR2 SQIVND (reference sequence). Sequencing was carried out using naive CD4+ T cells sorted from blood. Subset of the sample: CD45RA+ positively selected. V and J are TRBV19 and TRBJ1-5, with 7 bases aligning to TRBD1. This TCR was sampled from a woman in her 30s in good health. CDR3 nucleotide sequence: TGTGCCAGTTGTCCCAGGGGGAGCAATCAGCCCCAGCATTTT. Its translation: CASCPRGSNQPQHF.